Included here is one T cell receptor (beta chain) sequence, with context. The antigen is unknown. The read ends 3 residues before the CDR3 terminus; that terminus is restored from the germline J gene. This entry belongs to a study of T cells in women clearing cervical HPV infection. Study as a whole: Case blood was drawn a median approximately 150 days after lesion detection.

Produced via immunoSEQ multiplex PCR; TCRdb's table is partial and in-frame only. With fewer than 40,000 clones in the sample, the ten largest clones hold more than 6.5%. In germline, CDR1 is SGHTA, CDR2 FQGTGA. The CDR3 is 15 amino acids. V lost 2 bases, J lost 2 bases, and 13 bases lay in between. Broader study findings: Timing of associations relative to infection is unclear; T-cell subsets were not isolated.

Sequenced sample: blood buffy coat. The chain has TRBV7-3 and TRBJ2-7; D perhaps matches TRBD1 (6 bases). The sequence was collected from a woman between 18 and 75 years old with a cervical HPV16 infection that either progressed to CIN3+ or cleared (not recorded which). CDR3 loop: CASSLAGRGTYEQYF. The part of the CDR3 DNA that was read is TGTGCCAGCAGCTTAGCTGGCAGGGGAACCTACGAG.